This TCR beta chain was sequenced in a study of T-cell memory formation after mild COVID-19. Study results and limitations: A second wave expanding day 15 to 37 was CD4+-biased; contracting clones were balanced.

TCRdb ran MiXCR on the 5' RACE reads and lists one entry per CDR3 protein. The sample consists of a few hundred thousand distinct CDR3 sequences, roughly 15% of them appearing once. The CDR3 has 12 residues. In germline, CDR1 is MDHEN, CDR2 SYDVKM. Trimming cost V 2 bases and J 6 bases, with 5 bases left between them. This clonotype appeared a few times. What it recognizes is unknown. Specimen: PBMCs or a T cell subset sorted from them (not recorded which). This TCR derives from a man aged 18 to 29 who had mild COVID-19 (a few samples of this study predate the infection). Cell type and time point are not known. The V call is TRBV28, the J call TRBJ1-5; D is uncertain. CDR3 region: CASSLNGQPQHF. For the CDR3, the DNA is TGTGCCAGCAGTTTAAATGGTCAGCCCCAGCATTTT.